This T cell receptor beta chain stems from a study of cytomegalovirus exposure and HLA in healthy donors. General study points: Per a prior analysis, the majority of TCR beta V segments were productive roughly 90% or roughly 30% of the time. The study flagged about 160 TCR beta chains as cytomegalovirus-associated.

Each of the donors was a healthy bone marrow donor. The CDR3 extends over 14 amino acids. The V gene lost 1 base and the J gene lost 0 bases, with 7 bases spanning the gap. The germline gives CDR1 SQVTM, CDR2 ANQGSEA. About this clone: Its target is not known.

The PCR had 60 Vbeta and 13 Jbeta primers. Profiled with immunoSEQ multiplex PCR; TCRdb holds only in-frame clones, not every one. The sample holds 65,000 to 95,000 clones, 70% to 80% seen once. J is TRBJ2-4 and V is TRBV29-1; D is perhaps TRBD2 (5 bases). The clonotype originates from a young man in good health and CMV-seronegative. Sequenced material: PBMCs. In DNA form, the CDR3 reads TGCAGCGTTGAAGTGAGGGCAGCCAAAAACATTCAGTACTTC. This gives the protein CSVEVRAAKNIQYF.